This T cell receptor (beta chain) derives from a study of T-cell reconstitution after alpha-beta-depleted transplantation in children (dated by TCRdb to about 2016). Broadly, across the study: Using TCR repertoire profiling, the study quantitatively followed how T-cell immune reconstitution unfolded in children after TCRalphabeta/CD19-depleted allogeneic hematopoietic cell transplantation.

The receptor library was made with PCR. TCRdb lists the instrument as Illumina HiSeq 2500. Molecular barcoding was employed in the preparation of TCR libraries, with unique molecular identifiers being used to normalize TCRbeta repertoire quantification. Through fastp at Q25 and MiXCR, TCRdb rebuilt clones from the public reads, retaining in-frame beta chains. Each entry is one CDR3 protein sequence, shown with its most common DNA and genes. The sample table contains 250,000 to 300,000 distinct CDR3 sequences; only one count was recorded for almost 8% of them. The ten largest make up about 8.2% of the sample. This clonotype was seen many times. What this receptor recognizes is not known. Base quality data are lacking; no much larger clone is found one base away. As encoded in the germline V gene, CDR1 is MNHEY while CDR2 is SVGAGI. V drops 2 bases and J drops 5 bases, leaving 11 bases in between. Measured from the cysteine to the phenylalanine, the CDR3 is 14 residues long. CDR3 DNA only is kept here, 42 bases in frame from base 1.

Results and caveats for the whole study, not just this receptor: The apparently early alphabetaT-cell count recovery about two months after transplant was reportedly dependent on only several hundred rapidly expanded clones derived from non-depleted graft cells. The high TCRbeta diversity at day 60 in some patients was ascribed to recipient T cells and intrathymic progenitors that had survived conditioning. The frequencies of hyperexpanded clones fell over the following months, and after one year, T-cell counts and TCRbeta diversity were mostly attributed to newly produced T cells.

Reading the label with the study, this specimen's treatment or condition is: allogeneic hematopoietic cell transplantation with graft depleted of TCRalphabeta T cells and CD19 B cells. The children who served as transplant recipients had been given grafts of TCRalphabeta/CD19-depleted allogeneic hematopoietic cells. The chain employs TRBV6-5 and TRBJ2-3; perhaps TRBD1 is the D gene, with 5 bases matching. The sequencing here drew on peripheral blood, taken 360 days after TCRalphabeta/CD19-depleted stem cell transplant. The receptor was derived from a female patient between 2 and 10 years old who had a stem cell transplant for Fanconi anemia, so the T cells may come from the graft donor. The CDR3 has the sequence CASSYVQGLDTQYF. The DNA sequence is as follows: TGTGCCAGCAGTTACGTCCAGGGCCTAGATACGCAGTATTTT.